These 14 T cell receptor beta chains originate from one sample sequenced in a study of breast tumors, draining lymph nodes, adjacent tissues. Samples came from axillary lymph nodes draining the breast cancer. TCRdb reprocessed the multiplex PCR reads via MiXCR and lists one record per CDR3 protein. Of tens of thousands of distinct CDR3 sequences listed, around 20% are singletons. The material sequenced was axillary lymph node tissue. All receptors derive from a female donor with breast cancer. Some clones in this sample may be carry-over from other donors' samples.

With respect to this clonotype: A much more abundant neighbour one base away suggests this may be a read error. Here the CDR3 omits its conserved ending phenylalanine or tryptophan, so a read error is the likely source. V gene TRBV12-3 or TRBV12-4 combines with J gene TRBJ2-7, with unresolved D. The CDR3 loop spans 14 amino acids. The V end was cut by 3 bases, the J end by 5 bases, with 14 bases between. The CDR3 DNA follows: TGTGCCAGCAGTTTTTCCGATCTAGTAAACGAGCAGTACCTC. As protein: CASSFSDLVNEQYL.

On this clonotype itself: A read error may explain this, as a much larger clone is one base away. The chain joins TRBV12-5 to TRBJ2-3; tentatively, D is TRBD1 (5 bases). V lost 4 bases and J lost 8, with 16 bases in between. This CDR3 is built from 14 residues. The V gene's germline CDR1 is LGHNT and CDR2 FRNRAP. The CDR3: CASGSRQTPLTQYF. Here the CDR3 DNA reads TGTGCTAGTGGTTCTCGACAGACCCCCCTTACGCAGTATTTT.

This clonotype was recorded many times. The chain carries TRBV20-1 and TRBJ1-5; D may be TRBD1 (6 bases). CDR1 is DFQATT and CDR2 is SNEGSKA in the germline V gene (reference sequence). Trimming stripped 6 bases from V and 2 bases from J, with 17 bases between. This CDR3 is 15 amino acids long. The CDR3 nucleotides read TGCAGTGCCAGGGAAGGGGGATTCGGCAATCAGCCCCAGCATTTT. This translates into CSAREGGFGNQPQHF.

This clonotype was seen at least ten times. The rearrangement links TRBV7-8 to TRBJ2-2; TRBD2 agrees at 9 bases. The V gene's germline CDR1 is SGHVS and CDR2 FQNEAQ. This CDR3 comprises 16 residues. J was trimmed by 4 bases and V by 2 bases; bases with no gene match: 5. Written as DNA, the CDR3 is TGTGCCAGCAGCTTATTGCGCGGGAGGGGCACCGGGGAGCTGTTTTTT. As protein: CASSLLRGRGTGELFF.

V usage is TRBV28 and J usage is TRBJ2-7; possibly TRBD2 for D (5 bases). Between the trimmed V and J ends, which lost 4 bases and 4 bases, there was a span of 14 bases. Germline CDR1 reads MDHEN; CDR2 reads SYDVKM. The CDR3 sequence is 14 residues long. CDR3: CASSSSGSVYEQYF. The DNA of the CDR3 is TGTGCCAGCAGTTCTAGTGGGAGTGTTTACGAGCAGTACTTC.

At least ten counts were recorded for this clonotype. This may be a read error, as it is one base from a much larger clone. The CDR3 protein is CAISGSWGTSGSEQYF. The CDR3, as DNA: TGTGCCATCAGTGGGTCGTGGGGGACTAGCGGCAGCGAGCAGTACTTC. The chain employs TRBV10-3 and TRBJ2-7; TRBD2 agrees at 11 bases. CDR1 and CDR2 (germline): ENHRY, SYGVKD. V was pared by 4 bases and J by 6 bases, with 11 bases of the junction left unmatched. The CDR3 contains 16 residues.

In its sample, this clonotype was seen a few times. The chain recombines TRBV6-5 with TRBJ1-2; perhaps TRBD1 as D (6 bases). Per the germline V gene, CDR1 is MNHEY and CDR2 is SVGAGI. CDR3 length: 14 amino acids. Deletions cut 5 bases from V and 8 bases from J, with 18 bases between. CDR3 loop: CASSRLGGAGGYTF. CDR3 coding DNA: TGTGCCAGCAGTCGCCTCGGGGGGGCGGGAGGCTACACCTTC.

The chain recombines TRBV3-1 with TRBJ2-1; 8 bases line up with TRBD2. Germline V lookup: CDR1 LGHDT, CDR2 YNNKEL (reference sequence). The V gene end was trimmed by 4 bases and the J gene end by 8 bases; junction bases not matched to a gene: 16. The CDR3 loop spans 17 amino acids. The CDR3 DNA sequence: TGTGCCAGCAGCCGTCGACCAGCGGGAGTTGTATTCGATGAGCAGTTCTTC. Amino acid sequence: CASSRRPAGVVFDEQFF.

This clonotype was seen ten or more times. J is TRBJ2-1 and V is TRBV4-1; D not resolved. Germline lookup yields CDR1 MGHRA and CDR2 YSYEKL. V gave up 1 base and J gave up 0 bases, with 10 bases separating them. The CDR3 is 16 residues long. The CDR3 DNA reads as TGCGCCAGCAGCCAAGGTCGGCAGAGCTCCTACAATGAGCAGTTCTTC. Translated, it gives CASSQGRQSSYNEQFF.

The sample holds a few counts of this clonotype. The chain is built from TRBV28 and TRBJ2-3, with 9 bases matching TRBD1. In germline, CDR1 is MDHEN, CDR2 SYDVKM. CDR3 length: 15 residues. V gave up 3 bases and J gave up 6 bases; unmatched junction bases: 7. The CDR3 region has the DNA TGTGCCAGCAGTTTCGGGGGACAGGGCGGGGATACGCAGTATTTT. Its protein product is CASSFGGQGGDTQYF.

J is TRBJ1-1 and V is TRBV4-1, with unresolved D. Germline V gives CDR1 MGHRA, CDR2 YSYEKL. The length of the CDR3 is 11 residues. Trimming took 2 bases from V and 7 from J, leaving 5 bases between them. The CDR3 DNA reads TGCGCCAGCAGCCAAAGATTTGAAGCTTTCTTT. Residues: CASSQRFEAFF.

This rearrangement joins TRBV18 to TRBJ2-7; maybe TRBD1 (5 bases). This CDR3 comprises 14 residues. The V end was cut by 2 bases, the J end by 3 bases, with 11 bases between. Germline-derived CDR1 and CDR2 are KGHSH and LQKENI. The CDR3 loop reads CASSPSQASYEQYF. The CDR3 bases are TGTGCCAGCTCACCATCACAGGCGAGCTACGAGCAGTACTTC.

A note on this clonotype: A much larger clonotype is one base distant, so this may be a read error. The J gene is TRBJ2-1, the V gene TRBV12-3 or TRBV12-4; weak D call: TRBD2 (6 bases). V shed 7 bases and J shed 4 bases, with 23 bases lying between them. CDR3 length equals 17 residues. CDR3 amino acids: CASMGLGTGGRYNEQFF. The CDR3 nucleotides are TGTGCCAGCATGGGGTTGGGGACTGGCGGAAGATACAATGAGCAGTTCTTC.

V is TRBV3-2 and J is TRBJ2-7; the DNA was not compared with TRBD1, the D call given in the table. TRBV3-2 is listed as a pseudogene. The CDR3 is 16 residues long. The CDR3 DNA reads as TGTGCCAGCAACCAGAAGATTAGGGGAAACTCCTACGAGCAGTACTTC. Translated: CASNQKIRGNSYEQYF.